Sequencing of this TCR beta chain was carried out in a study of T cell changes during pregnancy in multiple sclerosis. This clone was seen a few times. Profiled with immunoSEQ multiplex PCR; TCRdb holds only in-frame clones, not every one. The data contain some 28,000 clones, about 89% of them singletons. Germline V gene lookup returns CDR1 LGHNA and CDR2 YSLEER. V was pared by 0 bases and J by 4 bases, with 9 bases of the junction left unmatched. The CDR3 runs 18 residues. The receptor comes from a female donor in good health, enrolled as a control in a pregnancy study. J is TRBJ2-6 and V is TRBV4-3, with 7 bases aligning to TRBD1. This specimen was CD4+ T cells from peripheral blood mononuclear cells, taken in the first trimester of pregnancy. CDR3 loop: CASSQEGTATAGANVLTF. In nucleotides, the CDR3 is TGCGCCAGCAGCCAAGAAGGGACAGCAACCGCAGGGGCCAACGTCCTGACTTTC.